Presented here are 21 T cell receptor beta chains from one specimen sequenced in a study of CD8+CD57+ T cells in acquired aplastic anemia. Researchers used genomic DNA as the template to profile TCR beta VDJ and CDR3. TCRdb passed the reads through MiXCR, listing each CDR3 protein once. The top ten clones hold under 15% of a sample with about 180,000 distinct CDR3 sequences, 45% to 60% of them seen once. It was patients with CD8+CD57+ cell expansion by flow cytometry who were chosen for sequencing. Sequenced material: sorted CD4+, CD8+, or CD8+CD57+ T cells (not recorded which) from PBMCs. The receptor set was obtained from a human donor with aplastic anemia.

For this clonotype: A much larger clone is a single base away; this may be a read error. J is TRBJ2-6 and V is TRBV4-1; D might be TRBD2 (5 bases). CDR3 length: 16 residues. With 2 bases removed from V and 0 bases from J, the gap between germline ends came to 8 bases. CDR1 is MGHRA and CDR2 is YSYEKL in the germline V gene. The CDR3 region is CASSQSEGSGANVLTF. The CDR3 DNA sequence: TGCGCCAGCAGCCAAAGTGAGGGCTCTGGGGCCAACGTCCTGACTTTC.

The chain uses TRBV11-1 and TRBJ2-2; 9 nucleotides agree with TRBD1. The germline V gene has CDR1 SGHAT and CDR2 FQDESV (reference sequence). Losses at the gene ends were 5 bases for V and 5 bases for J; bases not matched to a gene: 9. The CDR3 extends over 16 amino acids. In nucleotides, the CDR3 is TGTGCCAGCAGCCCCGGGACAGGGAGGAGGACCGGGGAGCTGTTTTTT. Encoded protein: CASSPGTGRRTGELFF. Full variable domain (outside the CDR3, taken from reference TRBV11-1 and TRBJ2-2): EAEVAQSPRYKITEKSQAVAFWCDPISGHATLYWYRQILGQGPELLVQFQDESVVDDSQLPKDRFSAERLKGVDSTLKIQPAELGDSAMYLCASSPGTGRRTGELFFGEGSRLTVL.

Many counts were recorded for this clonotype. The chain combines TRBV5-1 with TRBJ2-7; tentatively, D is TRBD1 or TRBD2 (5 bases each). V shed 0 bases and J shed 2 bases, with 18 bases lying between them. The CDR3 sequence is 17 residues long. Germline V gene sequence: CDR1 SGHRS, CDR2 YFSETQ. The CDR3 sequence is CASSLGVRGVRTYEQYF. The CDR3 DNA follows: TGCGCCAGCAGCTTGGGTGTGCGAGGGGTCCGAACCTACGAGCAGTACTTC.

This clonotype was counted a single time. DNA for the CDR3: TGTGCCAGCAGCGTGACAGCGAACACTGAAGCTTTCTTT. This translates into CASSVTANTEAFF. This sequence joins TRBV7-3 and TRBJ1-1; D is perhaps TRBD1 (5 bases). V was cut by 5 bases and J by 1 base, with 8 bases left in between. The CDR3 covers 13 residues. The germline CDR1 and CDR2 sequences are SGHTA and FQGTGA.

Here the CDR3 DNA reads TGCAGCGTTTCTCAGACAGGGGCCACTGAAGCTTTCTTT. Translated: CSVSQTGATEAFF. The rearrangement uses TRBV29-1 and TRBJ1-1, with 8 nucleotides matching TRBD1. The germline gives CDR1 SQVTM, CDR2 ANQGSEA. This CDR3 spans 13 amino acids. After removal of 5 bases from V and 4 bases from J, the junction contained 6 bases not matched to a gene.

This clonotype was seen only a few times. The rearrangement uses TRBV7-9 and TRBJ2-3, with D unresolved. CDR3 length equals 13 residues. CDR1 SEHNR and CDR2 FQNEAQ come from the germline V gene (reference sequence). V was shortened by 0 bases and J by 6 bases, with 7 bases between the two germline ends. The CDR3: CASSLASLDTQYF. Here the CDR3 DNA reads TGTGCCAGCAGCTTAGCTTCGTTGGATACGCAGTATTTT.

The rearrangement links TRBV18 to TRBJ1-2; D gene unclear. Germline V gives CDR1 KGHSH, CDR2 LQKENI. V gave up 2 bases and J gave up 1 base, with 11 bases separating them. The CDR3 has 15 residues. Here the CDR3 DNA reads TGTGCCAGCTCACCAAACCCCGGGCTTAACTATGGCTACACCTTC. It encodes CASSPNPGLNYGYTF. Using reference TRBV18 and TRBJ1-2 for the parts outside the CDR3, the full variable domain is NAGVMQNPRHLVRRRGQEARLRCSPMKGHSHVYWYRQLPEEGLKFMVYLQKENIIDESGMPKERFSAEFPKEGPSILRIQQVVRGDSAAYFCASSPNPGLNYGYTFGSGTRLTVV.

The CDR3 region is CATSDSTGGLSTGTQYF. CDR3 nucleotide sequence: TGTGCCACCAGTGACTCTACAGGGGGCCTGAGCACGGGTACGCAGTATTTT. This chain joins TRBV24-1 and TRBJ2-3; 9 positions agree with TRBD1. This CDR3 is built from 17 residues. The trim removed 4 bases at V and 8 bases at J, leaving 15 bases unmatched. Per germline, CDR1 KGHDR and CDR2 SFDVKD.

Points on this clonotype: A much larger clone differs by one base, so this may be a read error. V usage is TRBV7-9 and J usage is TRBJ1-1, with a weak D call TRBD1 (6 bases). The CDR3 is made up of 13 amino acids. From germline, CDR1 is SEHNR and CDR2 FQNEAQ (reference sequence). V was pared by 1 base and J by 8 bases, with 11 bases between. CDR3 DNA: TGTGCCAGCAGCTTAGGGGGGACACCGGAAGCTTTCTTT. Its protein product is CASSLGGTPEAFF.

This chain connects TRBV25-1 to TRBJ2-7; tentative D call: TRBD1 (5 bases). This CDR3 region has 14 residues. The germline gives CDR1 MGHDK, CDR2 SYGVNS. Trimming pared 5 bases from V and 5 bases from J, leaving 16 bases between. The CDR3 sequence is CASSTPGNVHEQYF. Here the CDR3 DNA reads TGTGCCAGCAGTACCCCAGGGAACGTTCACGAGCAGTACTTC.

This clonotype showed up many times. The chain uses TRBV5-1 and TRBJ1-1; D not certain. The CDR3 runs 15 residues. Looked up from germline, CDR1 is SGHRS and CDR2 is YFSETQ. V dropped 0 bases and J dropped 4 bases, with 13 bases sitting between them. Written as DNA, the CDR3 is TGCGCCAGCAGCTTGGCCGCGGGCGGGAGCACTGAAGCTTTCTTT. Its translation: CASSLAAGGSTEAFF.

In its sample, this clonotype was seen many times. V and J are TRBV5-1 and TRBJ1-6; D is possibly TRBD1 (5 bases). CDR3 length: 16 residues. The V gene lost 2 bases and the J gene lost 9 bases, with 18 bases spanning the gap. Germline V gene lookup returns CDR1 SGHRS and CDR2 YFSETQ. The CDR3: CASSLRGKGEGSPLHF. The CDR3 DNA sequence: TGCGCCAGCAGCTTACGGGGGAAAGGGGAAGGTTCACCCCTCCACTTT.

V usage is TRBV25-1 and J usage is TRBJ1-1, with TRBD1 as a possible D gene (5 bases). Germline loops: CDR1 MGHDK, CDR2 SYGVNS. This CDR3 has 15 residues. Trimming pared 1 base from V and 4 bases from J, leaving 13 bases between. CDR3 protein: CASSELGQRGTEAFF. DNA of the CDR3: TGTGCCAGCAGTGAATTAGGCCAGAGGGGCACTGAAGCTTTCTTT.

This rearrangement joins TRBV28 to TRBJ1-6; D is uncertain. Looked up from germline, CDR1 is MDHEN and CDR2 is SYDVKM. This CDR3 has 14 residues. V was trimmed by 1 base and J by 5 bases, leaving 6 bases between them. The CDR3 DNA reads as TGTGCCAGCAGTTTATTGGCCGATAATTCACCCCTCCACTTT. Its protein is CASSLLADNSPLHF.

The chain uses TRBV11-1 and TRBJ1-3; D is unclear. V lost 4 bases and J 1 base, leaving 17 bases between the germline ends. Germline values: CDR1 SGHAT, CDR2 FQDESV (reference sequence). The CDR3 runs 17 residues. CDR3 loop: CASSYQRPGRSGNTIYF. CDR3 bases: TGTGCCAGCAGCTACCAACGGCCAGGCCGATCTGGAAACACCATATATTTT.

In its sample, this clonotype was seen many times. The V gene is TRBV4-1, the J gene TRBJ1-5, with D hard to call. Germline V lookup: CDR1 MGHRA, CDR2 YSYEKL. This CDR3 comprises 12 residues. Trimming removed 1 base from V and 8 bases from J, with 6 bases in between. The CDR3 spells CASSQVNEPQHF. DNA of the CDR3: TGCGCCAGCAGCCAAGTAAATGAGCCCCAGCATTTT.

This clonotype was found a few times. The genes are TRBV10-2 and TRBJ2-7; D is uncertain. V was trimmed by 6 bases and J by 3 bases, leaving 12 bases between them. CDR1 and CDR2 from the germline V gene are WSHSY and SAAADI. The CDR3 covers 13 residues. The CDR3 reads CASSPNPYYEQYF. Here the CDR3 DNA reads TGCGCCAGCAGCCCGAATCCTTACTACGAGCAGTACTTC.

The chain combines TRBV15 with TRBJ1-4; TRBD1 matches at 10 bases. The trim removed 1 base at V and 1 base at J, leaving 3 bases unmatched. Germline V gene lookup returns CDR1 LNHNV and CDR2 YYDKDF (reference sequence). The CDR3 sequence is 17 residues long. The CDR3 DNA sequence: TGTGCCACCAGCAGAGCTGGACAGGGGGGAACTAATGAAAAACTGTTTTTT. Its translation is CATSRAGQGGTNEKLFF. Based on the CDR3 plus reference TRBV15 and TRBJ1-4, the full variable domain is DAMVIQNPRYQVTQFGKPVTLSCSQTLNHNVMYWYQQKSSQAPKLLFHYYDKDFNNEADTPDNFQSRRPNTSFCFLDIRSPGLGDTAMYLCATSRAGQGGTNEKLFFGSGTQLSVL.

The rearrangement joins TRBV20-1 to TRBJ2-5, with D perhaps matching TRBD1 (6 bases). The V gene lost 2 bases and the J gene lost 1 base, with 11 bases spanning the gap. The length of the CDR3 is 14 residues. CDR1 is DFQATT and CDR2 is SNEGSKA in the germline V gene (reference sequence). This chain's CDR3 is CSARSGDTQETQYF. The CDR3 DNA is TGCAGTGCTAGATCAGGGGACACCCAAGAGACCCAGTACTTC.

The V gene is TRBV7-2, the J gene TRBJ2-1, with D unclear. This CDR3 is 13 amino acids long. CDR1 is SGHTA and CDR2 is FQGNSA in the germline V gene. V was cut by 4 bases and J by 4 bases, with 8 bases left in between. CDR3 region: CTSSSRPYNEQFF. CDR3 sequence (DNA): TGTACCAGCAGCTCTCGTCCTTACAATGAGCAGTTCTTC.

This sequence joins TRBV6-2 or TRBV6-3 and TRBJ2-3; TRBD2 might be the D (6 bases). Trimming removed 7 bases from V and 6 bases from J, with 20 bases in between. The germline gives CDR1 MNHEY, CDR2 SVGEGT. The CDR3 runs to 15 residues. CDR3 residues: CASTERLALLDTQYF. CDR3 nucleotides: TGTGCCAGCACCGAGAGGCTAGCGTTGTTGGATACGCAGTATTTT.